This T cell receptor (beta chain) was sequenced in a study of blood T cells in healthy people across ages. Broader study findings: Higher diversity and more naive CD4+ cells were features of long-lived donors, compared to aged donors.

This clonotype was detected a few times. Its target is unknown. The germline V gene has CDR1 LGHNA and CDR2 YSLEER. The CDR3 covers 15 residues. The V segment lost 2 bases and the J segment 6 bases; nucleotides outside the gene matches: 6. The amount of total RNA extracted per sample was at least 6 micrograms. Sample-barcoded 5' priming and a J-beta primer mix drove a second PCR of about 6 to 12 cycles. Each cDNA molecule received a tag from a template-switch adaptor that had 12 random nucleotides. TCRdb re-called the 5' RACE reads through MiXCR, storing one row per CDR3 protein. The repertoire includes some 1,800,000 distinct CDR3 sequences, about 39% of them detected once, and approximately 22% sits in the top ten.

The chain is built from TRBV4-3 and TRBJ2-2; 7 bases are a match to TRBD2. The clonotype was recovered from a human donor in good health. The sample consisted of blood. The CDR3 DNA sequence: TGCGCCAGCAGCCAAACATGGGCGGGAGCCGGGGAGCTGTTTTTT. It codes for CASSQTWAGAGELFF.